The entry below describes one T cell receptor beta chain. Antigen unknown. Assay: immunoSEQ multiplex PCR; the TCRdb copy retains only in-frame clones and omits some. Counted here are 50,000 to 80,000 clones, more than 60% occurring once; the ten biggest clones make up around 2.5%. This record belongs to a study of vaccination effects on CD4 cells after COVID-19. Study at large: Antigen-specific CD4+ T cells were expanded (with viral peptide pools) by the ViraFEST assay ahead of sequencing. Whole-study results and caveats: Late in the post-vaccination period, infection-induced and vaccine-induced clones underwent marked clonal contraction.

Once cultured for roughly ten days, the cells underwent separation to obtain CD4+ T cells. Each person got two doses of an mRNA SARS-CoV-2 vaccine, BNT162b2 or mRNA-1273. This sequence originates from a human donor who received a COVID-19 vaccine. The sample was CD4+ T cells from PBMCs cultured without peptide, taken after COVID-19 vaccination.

The CDR3 coding sequence is TGTGCCAGCAGTCGTGACAGGGCCAATGAGCAGTTCTTC. The encoded protein is CASSRDRANEQFF. V usage is TRBV6-5 and J usage is TRBJ2-1, with TRBD1 identical over 7 bases. The CDR3 sequence is 13 residues long. Losses at the gene ends were 5 bases for V and 6 bases for J; bases not matched to a gene: 4. Germline CDR1 reads MNHEY; CDR2 reads SVGAGI.